This is a list of T cell receptor beta chains from one sample in a study of preoperative IRX-2 immunotherapy in early breast cancer. Some clones are missing from TCRdb's copy, which holds only in-frame ones; the method was immunoSEQ multiplex PCR. This repertoire shows about 3,900 clones, nearly 70% found once; its top ten account for over 15%. The sequencing here drew on tumor tissue, taken after IRX-2 immunotherapy. The receptors were gathered from a human donor with breast cancer. Each CDR3 is given with its conserved first and last residue. Fields, in order: J gene, clone size, D gene, V gene, CDR3 protein, CDR3 DNA. D genes are given only for firm matches. Expanded clones are given a class, and other clones once, few, many or no size at all.

J gene: TRBJ1-1; clone size: few; D gene: NA; V gene: TRBV11-3; CDR3 protein: CASSLFAGPSGSAKNTEAFF; CDR3 DNA: TGTGCCAGCAGCTTATTTGCCGGGCCTTCAGGCTCTGCTAAGAACACTGAAGCTTTCTTT
J gene: TRBJ1-1; clone size: NA; D gene: NA; V gene: TRBV14; CDR3 protein: CASSRINTGDTEAFF; CDR3 DNA: TGTGCCAGCAGCAGGATAAACACGGGGGACACTGAAGCTTTCTTT
J gene: TRBJ2-7; clone size: few; D gene: NA; V gene: TRBV19; CDR3 protein: CASGKEEEQYF; CDR3 DNA: TGTGCCAGTGGGAAGGAGGAGGAGCAGTACTTC
J gene: TRBJ2-5; clone size: NA; D gene: TRBD2; V gene: TRBV7-8; CDR3 protein: CASSLLAGGPGTQYF; CDR3 DNA: TGTGCCAGCAGCCTCCTAGCGGGAGGGCCGGGGACCCAGTACTTC
J gene: TRBJ2-5; clone size: NA; D gene: TRBD1; V gene: TRBV18; CDR3 protein: CASSPDRALKTQYF; CDR3 DNA: TGTGCCAGCTCACCAGACAGGGCATTAAAGACCCAGTACTTC
J gene: TRBJ1-5; clone size: NA; D gene: NA; V gene: TRBV6-8; CDR3 protein: CASTETGGNKGYQPQHF; CDR3 DNA: TGTGCCAGCACCGAAACGGGGGGGAATAAGGGCTATCAGCCCCAGCATTTT
J gene: TRBJ2-6; clone size: NA; D gene: NA; V gene: TRBV29-1; CDR3 protein: CSVDRDNANVLTF; CDR3 DNA: TGCAGCGTTGACAGGGACAATGCCAACGTCCTGACTTTC
J gene: TRBJ1-2; clone size: NA; D gene: TRBD1; V gene: TRBV11-3; CDR3 protein: CASSPTGGGYGYTF; CDR3 DNA: TGTGCCAGCAGCCCAACAGGGGGCGGCTATGGCTACACCTTC
J gene: TRBJ1-1; clone size: medium-sized; D gene: NA; V gene: TRBV1; CDR3 protein: CASSQELSENTEAFF; CDR3 DNA: TGCGCCAGCAGCCAAGAATTAAGTGAAAACACTGAAGCTTTCTTT
J gene: TRBJ1-2; clone size: NA; D gene: NA; V gene: TRBV19; CDR3 protein: CASSIATAGYGYTF; CDR3 DNA: TGTGCCAGTAGTATAGCAACAGCTGGATATGGCTACACCTTC
J gene: TRBJ1-3; clone size: NA; D gene: TRBD1; V gene: TRBV18; CDR3 protein: CASSPPLTGRRRPGNTIYF; CDR3 DNA: TGTGCCAGCTCACCACCCCTGACAGGGAGAAGGAGGCCTGGAAACACCATATATTTT
J gene: TRBJ2-1; clone size: NA; D gene: NA; V gene: TRBV6-7; CDR3 protein: CASSSDLSSYNEQFF; CDR3 DNA: TGTGCCAGCAGTTCGGACTTGAGCTCCTACAATGAGCAGTTCTTC
J gene: TRBJ2-3; clone size: once; D gene: NA; V gene: TRBV7-1; CDR3 protein: CASSLDRPDTQYF; CDR3 DNA: TGTGCCAGCAGCTTAGATAGGCCGGATACGCAGTATTTT
J gene: TRBJ1-1; clone size: NA; D gene: NA; V gene: TRBV30; CDR3 protein: CALRDINTEAFF; CDR3 DNA: TGTGCCTTGAGGGACATAAACACTGAAGCTTTCTTT
J gene: TRBJ1-4; clone size: NA; D gene: TRBD1; V gene: TRBV6-8; CDR3 protein: CASSYSGQVNEKLFF; CDR3 DNA: TGTGCCAGCAGTTACTCTGGACAGGTTAATGAAAAACTGTTTTTT
J gene: TRBJ2-2; clone size: NA; D gene: NA; V gene: TRBV5-1; CDR3 protein: CASSPGRPNTGELFF; CDR3 DNA: TGCGCCAGCAGCCCGGGACGGCCGAACACCGGGGAGCTGTTTTTT
J gene: TRBJ1-1; clone size: NA; D gene: NA; V gene: TRBV19; CDR3 protein: CASRWTEDTEAFF; CDR3 DNA: TGTGCCAGTAGATGGACAGAGGACACTGAAGCTTTCTTT
J gene: TRBJ1-2; clone size: NA; D gene: NA; V gene: TRBV15; CDR3 protein: CATSSGRGSDNYGYTF; CDR3 DNA: TGTGCCACCAGCAGCGGTAGAGGTTCGGACAACTATGGCTACACCTTC
J gene: TRBJ2-3; clone size: NA; D gene: TRBD2; V gene: TRBV10-2; CDR3 protein: CASKTSGSTDTQYF; CDR3 DNA: TGCGCCAGCAAGACTAGCGGGAGTACAGATACGCAGTATTTT
J gene: TRBJ2-1; clone size: NA; D gene: TRBD2; V gene: TRBV11-1; CDR3 protein: CASSLEASGRDEQFF; CDR3 DNA: TGTGCCAGCAGCTTAGAGGCTAGCGGGAGGGATGAGCAGTTCTTC
J gene: TRBJ1-2; clone size: NA; D gene: NA; V gene: TRBV18; CDR3 protein: CASSPDQNYGYTF; CDR3 DNA: TGTGCCAGCTCACCAGACCAGAACTATGGCTACACCTTC
J gene: TRBJ2-7; clone size: NA; D gene: NA; V gene: TRBV30; CDR3 protein: CAWKQNYEQYF; CDR3 DNA: TGTGCCTGGAAACAGAACTACGAGCAGTACTTC
J gene: TRBJ1-2; clone size: few; D gene: TRBD1; V gene: TRBV6-8; CDR3 protein: CASSSTGAHGYTF; CDR3 DNA: TGTGCCAGCAGTTCTACAGGGGCCCATGGCTACACCTTC
J gene: TRBJ1-1; clone size: NA; D gene: NA; V gene: TRBV6-8; CDR3 protein: CASSSRNTEAFF; CDR3 DNA: TGTGCCAGCAGTAGCAGGAACACTGAAGCTTTCTTT
J gene: TRBJ1-1; clone size: NA; D gene: NA; V gene: TRBV28; CDR3 protein: CASSSRRNEAFF; CDR3 DNA: TGTGCCAGCAGCTCCCGAAGGAATGAAGCTTTCTTT
J gene: TRBJ2-5; clone size: NA; D gene: TRBD2; V gene: TRBV7-6; CDR3 protein: CASSLRLAEETQYF; CDR3 DNA: TGTGCCAGCAGCTTGCGGCTAGCGGAAGAGACCCAGTACTTC
J gene: TRBJ1-2; clone size: large; D gene: TRBD1; V gene: TRBV12-5; CDR3 protein: CASTYDREDYGYTF; CDR3 DNA: TGTGCCAGCACCTATGACAGGGAAGACTATGGCTACACCTTC
J gene: TRBJ2-1; clone size: NA; D gene: TRBD2; V gene: TRBV12-5; CDR3 protein: CASGPGTSGMGDNEQFF; CDR3 DNA: TGTGCTAGTGGTCCCGGGACTAGCGGGATGGGAGACAATGAGCAGTTCTTC
J gene: TRBJ2-5; clone size: NA; D gene: NA; V gene: TRBV5-1; CDR3 protein: CASSWGLMGRGETQYF; CDR3 DNA: TGCGCCAGCAGCTGGGGGCTCATGGGAAGGGGAGAGACCCAGTACTTC
J gene: TRBJ2-1; clone size: NA; D gene: NA; V gene: TRBV18; CDR3 protein: CASSPDRHNEQFF; CDR3 DNA: TGTGCCAGCTCACCAGATAGACATAATGAGCAGTTCTTC
J gene: TRBJ2-5; clone size: NA; D gene: NA; V gene: TRBV6-8; CDR3 protein: CASRRLTSRDQETQYF; CDR3 DNA: TGTGCCAGCAGACGCCTTACGTCCAGGGACCAAGAGACCCAGTACTTC
J gene: TRBJ2-5; clone size: medium-sized; D gene: TRBD2; V gene: TRBV11-3; CDR3 protein: CASRQTSGGKETQYF; CDR3 DNA: TGTGCCAGCAGACAGACTAGCGGGGGGAAAGAGACCCAGTACTTC
J gene: TRBJ2-6; clone size: NA; D gene: NA; V gene: TRBV19; CDR3 protein: CASTGGSSGANVLTF; CDR3 DNA: TGTGCCAGTACTGGAGGGAGCTCTGGGGCCAACGTCCTGACTTTC